The 18 T cell receptor beta chains in this list originate from one sample, sequenced in a study of regulatory T cells in long-lasting Graves disease (dated by TCRdb to 2020 to 2023). Receptor amplification or capture employed multiplex PCR. The instrument was an Illumina HiSeq 4000. TCR beta libraries were built with iRepertoire HTBI primers and Arm-PCR amplification of CDR3 regions. The public sequencing data were trimmed at Q25 with fastp and processed into clonotypes with MiXCR by TCRdb, which kept only in-frame beta chains. Merged by CDR3 protein, the rows form single entries marked with the most common genes and DNA. This sample comprises around 480,000 distinct CDR3 sequences, around 15% of them detected only once. Over 9% of the sample is taken by the ten largest. The meaning of the sample's time point label: newly diagnosed GD, antithyroid drugs for less than 3 months. For both TCR sequencing and RNA sequencing, RNA was extracted from PBMCs using TRIzol.

The same sample was also used in a study of T cells in Graves' hyperthyroidism and ophthalmopathy.

The material was peripheral blood mononuclear cells (PBMCs), obtained at new diagnosis, from a patient treated with antithyroid drugs. All receptors derive from a man aged 40-49 years with Graves disease. Donor details come from another sample of the same person, matched by shared clones.

In its sample, this clonotype was seen a few times. This may be a read error: a much more frequent sequence differs by one nucleotide. The genes are TRBV6-1 and TRBJ2-1, with unresolved D. CDR1 and CDR2 (germline): MNHNS, SASEGT. Trimming pared 2 bases from V and 6 bases from J, leaving 11 bases between. The CDR3 spans 14 residues. CDR3 DNA sequence: TGTGCCAGCAGTGAACCCCGGTCAGGCAATGAGCAGTTCTTC. Translation: CASSEPRSGNEQFF.

This clonotype came up many times. The gene calls are TRBV28 and TRBJ2-7; D remains ambiguous. Trimming removed 1 base at V and 4 bases at J, with 17 bases between. The CDR3 spans 16 residues. CDR1 is MDHEN and CDR2 is SYDVKM in the germline V gene. The CDR3 DNA follows: TGTGCCAGCAGTTTATCAATGGCAATAGGGAAGTACGAGCAGTACTTC. It codes for CASSLSMAIGKYEQYF. The variable domain in full, completed from reference TRBV28 and TRBJ2-7, reads DVKVTQSSRYLVKRTGEKVFLECVQDMDHENMFWYRQDPGLGLRLIYFSYDVKMKEKGDIPEGYSVSREKKERFSLILESASTNQTSMYLCASSLSMAIGKYEQYFGPGTRLTVT.

This clonotype showed up many times. The chain uses TRBV12-3 or TRBV12-4 and TRBJ2-2; 14 bases are shared with TRBD2. The CDR3 has 18 residues. V lost 2 bases to trimming and J lost 4 bases; unmatched junction nucleotides: 6. The CDR3 reads CASSLRLAGGWSTGELFF. CDR3 nucleotides: TGTGCCAGCAGTTTAAGACTAGCGGGAGGGTGGAGCACCGGGGAGCTGTTTTTT.

The chain combines TRBV19 with TRBJ1-1, with D tentatively TRBD1 (5 bases). CDR1 and CDR2 (germline): LNHDA, SQIVND (reference sequence). Between the trimmed V and J ends, which lost 4 bases and 4 bases, there was a span of 10 bases. The CDR3 has 13 amino acids. CDR3 nucleotides: TGTGCCAGTAGTACGGGGCTGAGCACTGAAGCTTTCTTT. This sequence encodes CASSTGLSTEAFF.

This clonotype was recorded at least ten times. The chain recombines TRBV5-1 with TRBJ1-1; maybe TRBD1 (5 bases). Germline CDR1 is SGHRS and CDR2 is YFSETQ. The CDR3 totals 14 residues. With 0 bases removed from V and 7 bases from J, the gap between germline ends came to 13 bases. The CDR3 nucleotides read TGCGCCAGCAGCTTGGGATACGGGGCAGATGAAGCTTTCTTT. Translated, it gives CASSLGYGADEAFF. The full variable domain, completed using reference TRBV5-1 and TRBJ1-1, is KAGVTQTPRYLIKTRGQQVTLSCSPISGHRSVSWYQQTPGQGLQFLFEYFSETQRNKGNFPGRFSGRQFSNSRSEMNVSTLELGDSALYLCASSLGYGADEAFFGQGTRLTVV.

Only a few counts were recorded for this clonotype. The CDR3 loop reads CSARLGGPNTGELFF. The CDR3, as DNA: TGCAGTGCTCGACTAGGAGGGCCGAACACCGGGGAGCTGTTTTTT. The chain recombines TRBV20-1 with TRBJ2-2; D perhaps matches TRBD2 (6 bases). Germline values: CDR1 DFQATT, CDR2 SNEGSKA (reference sequence). Trimming removed 5 bases from V and 0 bases from J, with 13 bases in between. This CDR3 contains 15 residues.

This clonotype has at least ten counts. The rearrangement uses TRBV20-1 and TRBJ2-1; tentative D call: TRBD2 (7 bases). The CDR3 loop spans 14 amino acids. The V end lost 5 bases, the J end lost 1 base, and 12 bases lay between the germline ends. Germline V gene sequence: CDR1 DFQATT, CDR2 SNEGSKA (reference sequence). Here the CDR3 reads CSAARGASYNEQFF. Here the CDR3 DNA reads TGCAGTGCTGCTCGGGGGGCTTCCTACAATGAGCAGTTCTTC.

The sample holds many counts of this clonotype. The rearrangement joins TRBV11-2 to TRBJ2-7, with 7 bases aligning to TRBD1. Germline-derived CDR1 and CDR2 are SGHAT and FQNNGV. The CDR3 runs to 13 residues. V dropped 5 bases and J dropped 6; count of bases not matched to a gene: 7. CDR3 DNA: TGTGCCAGCAGCACCTTGACAGGGACCGAGCAGTACTTC. This gives the protein CASSTLTGTEQYF.

V and J are TRBV4-2 and TRBJ2-7, with 8 nucleotides matching TRBD1. J was trimmed by 4 bases and V by 0 bases; bases with no gene match: 5. CDR3 length: 15 residues. CDR1 is LGHNA and CDR2 is YNFKEQ in the germline V gene. DNA of the CDR3: TGTGCCAGCAGCCAAGAGAGGGACAGGCGGTACGAGCAGTACTTC. Amino acid sequence: CASSQERDRRYEQYF.

With regard to this clonotype: One end of the junction is discordant with germline, which a read error may explain. The V call is TRBV4-1, the J call TRBJ2-1; D possibly corresponds to TRBD1 (5 bases). The CDR3 is 11 residues long. Germline V gives CDR1 MGHRA, CDR2 YSYEKL. CDR3 region: CASSLGHRWIF. The CDR3 nucleotides are TGCGCCAGCAGCCTAGGACACCGCTGGATCTTC.

The V and J genes are TRBV5-1 and TRBJ2-3; 7 bases map to TRBD1. Germline trimming cut 0 bases from V and 0 bases from J; bases unmatched to any gene: 4. The length of the CDR3 is 16 residues. Germline V lookup: CDR1 SGHRS, CDR2 YFSETQ. The CDR3 here is CASSLATDRSTDTQYF. CDR3 nucleotides: TGCGCCAGCAGCTTGGCTACGGACAGGAGCACAGATACGCAGTATTTT.

This chain joins TRBV10-2 and TRBJ2-7; D gene ambiguous. Germline V lookup: CDR1 WSHSY, CDR2 SAAADI. Trimming stripped 3 bases from V and 1 base from J, with 13 bases between. This CDR3 is 15 amino acids long. The CDR3 is CASSDRSPTSYEQYF. The CDR3, as DNA: TGCGCCAGCAGTGATCGCTCCCCAACGTCCTACGAGCAGTACTTC.

This clonotype occurred many times. As DNA, the CDR3 is TGCAGCGTTGGGCCGACAGATACGCAGTATTTT. Residues: CSVGPTDTQYF. The chain employs TRBV29-1 and TRBJ2-3; D ambiguous. Germline V gene sequence: CDR1 SQVTM, CDR2 ANQGSEA. Trimming took off 4 bases at V and 3 bases at J, with 5 bases between the two ends. The CDR3 runs to 11 residues.

In its sample, this clonotype was seen many times. At one end the junction does not follow the germline gene, possibly because of a read error. V is TRBV3-1 and J is TRBJ2-7; 10 bases are shared with TRBD2. The CDR3 is made up of 16 amino acids. The germline gives CDR1 LGHDT, CDR2 YNNKEL (reference sequence). CDR3 region: CASSQAVAGGSYEQYF. Here the CDR3 DNA reads TGTGCCAGCAGTCAAGCAGTAGCGGGAGGCTCCTACGAGCAGTACTTC.

Only a few counts were recorded for this clonotype. V and J are TRBV29-1 and TRBJ2-7, with D perhaps matching TRBD2 (6 bases). CDR1 and CDR2 from the germline V gene are SQVTM and ANQGSEA. The V end was cut by 8 bases, the J end by 1 base, with 12 bases between. This CDR3 has 12 amino acids. CDR3 bases: TGCAGCTTCCTCGGGGGTTCCTACGAGCAGTACTTC. This codes for CSFLGGSYEQYF.

The chain links TRBV5-1 to TRBJ2-3; 8 bases are a match to TRBD2. V dropped 4 bases and J dropped 5; count of bases not matched to a gene: 6. Germline V lookup: CDR1 SGHRS, CDR2 YFSETQ. The CDR3 covers 14 residues. CDR3 sequence: CASSIGLAVDTQYF. In DNA, the CDR3 is TGCGCCAGCAGCATAGGACTAGCAGTAGATACGCAGTATTTT.

This clonotype was picked up many times. The chain uses TRBV28 and TRBJ1-4; D not certain. The CDR3 spans 14 residues. Germline CDR1 reads MDHEN; CDR2 reads SYDVKM. Trimming left V 2 bases short and J 3 bases short, with 7 bases between. The CDR3, as DNA: TGTGCCAGCAGTTTAGGATCGGCTAATGAAAAACTGTTTTTT. Its translation: CASSLGSANEKLFF.

Ten or more counts support this clonotype. The rearrangement uses TRBV28 and TRBJ1-1, with D uncertain. Germline lookup yields CDR1 MDHEN and CDR2 SYDVKM. Between the trimmed V and J ends, which lost 5 bases and 3 bases, there was a span of 13 bases. The CDR3 has 14 residues. CDR3 protein: CASSPGVGYTEAFF. Written as DNA, the CDR3 is TGTGCCAGCAGTCCTGGGGTAGGGTACACTGAAGCTTTCTTT.